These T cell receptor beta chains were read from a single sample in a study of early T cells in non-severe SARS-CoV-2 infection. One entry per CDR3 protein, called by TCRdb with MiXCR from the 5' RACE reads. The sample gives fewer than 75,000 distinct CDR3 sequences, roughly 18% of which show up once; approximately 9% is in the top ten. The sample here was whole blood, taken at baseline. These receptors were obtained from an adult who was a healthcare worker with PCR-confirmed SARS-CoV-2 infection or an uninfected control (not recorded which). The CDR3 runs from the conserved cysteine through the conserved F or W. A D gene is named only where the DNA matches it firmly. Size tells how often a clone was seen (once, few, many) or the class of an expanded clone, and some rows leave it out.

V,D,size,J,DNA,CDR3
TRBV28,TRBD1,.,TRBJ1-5,TGTGCCAGCAGTAGGTCAGGGGGTCAGGGGCAGCCCCAGCATTTT,CASSRSGGQGQPQHF
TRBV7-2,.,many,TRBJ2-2,TGTGCCAGCAGCATCAAGACAGGAAACACCGGGGAGCTGTTTTTT,CASSIKTGNTGELFF
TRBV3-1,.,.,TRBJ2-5,TGTGCCAGCAGCCCGGACAGAAAAGAGACCCAGTACTTC,CASSPDRKETQYF
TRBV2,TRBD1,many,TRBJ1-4,TGTGCCAGCAGTGCCCTGGGACAGAGGAATGAAAAACTGTTTTTT,CASSALGQRNEKLFF
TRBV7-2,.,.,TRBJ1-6,TGTGCCAGCAGCTTAACCAATTCACCCCTCCACTTT,CASSLTNSPLHF
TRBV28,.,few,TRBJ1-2,TGTGCCAGCAGTCGGTCCGACACCTTCTATGGCTACACCTTC,CASSRSDTFYGYTF
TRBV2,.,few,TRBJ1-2,TGTGCCAGCAACAGGGACTATGGCTACACCTTC,CASNRDYGYTF
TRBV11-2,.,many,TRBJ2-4,TGTGCCAGCAGCTTAGCGGGAGCAGCCAAAAACATTCAGTACTTC,CASSLAGAAKNIQYF
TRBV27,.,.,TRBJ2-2,TGTGCCAGCAGTCGTAAGGGTACGAACACCGGGGAGCTGTTTTTT,CASSRKGTNTGELFF
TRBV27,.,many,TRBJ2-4,TGTGCCAGCAGTCAAGGGGGTGCCAAAAACATTCAGTACTTC,CASSQGGAKNIQYF
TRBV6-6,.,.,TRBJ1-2,TGTGCCAGCAGTTACTCGCCCACAGGGACCTATGGCTACACCTTC,CASSYSPTGTYGYTF
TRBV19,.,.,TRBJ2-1,TGTGCCAGTAGTATCGATTTATTCTACAATGAGCAGTTCTTC,CASSIDLFYNEQFF
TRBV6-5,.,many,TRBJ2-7,TGTGCCAGCAGTTACACAAGCGCCTCCTACGAGCAGTACTTC,CASSYTSASYEQYF
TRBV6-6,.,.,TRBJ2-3,TGTGCCAGCAGTCCCTCGGCGCGATCGGGGGTCGGAGATACGCAGTATTTT,CASSPSARSGVGDTQYF
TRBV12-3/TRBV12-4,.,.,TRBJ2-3,TGTGCCAGCAGCGGCCGTCAGGGGTACTCAGATACGCAGTATTTT,CASSGRQGYSDTQYF
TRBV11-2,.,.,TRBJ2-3,TGTGCCAGCAGTCCCGTCGTAAGAAAAGGAACAGATACGCAGTATTTT,CASSPVVRKGTDTQYF
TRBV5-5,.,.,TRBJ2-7,TGTGCCAGCACGGGGGACAGCAGCTCCTACGAGCAGTACTTC,CASTGDSSSYEQYF
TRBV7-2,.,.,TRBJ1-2,TGTGCCAGCAGCTTCCACGGGAACTATGGCTACACCTTC,CASSFHGNYGYTF
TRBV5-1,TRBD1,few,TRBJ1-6,TGCGCCAGCAGCAGGACAGGGTACGGTTCACCCCTCCACTTT,CASSRTGYGSPLHF
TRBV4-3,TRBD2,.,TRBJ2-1,TGCGCCAGCAGCCAAGATCCGGGAGGGAGGTACAATGAGCAGTTCTTC,CASSQDPGGRYNEQFF
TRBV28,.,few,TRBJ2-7,TGTGCCAGCAGTTTATTTGCAGGGGTGGGCGAGCAGTACTTC,CASSLFAGVGEQYF
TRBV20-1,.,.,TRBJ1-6,TGCAGTGCTAGACTTTACAGGGATTCACCCCTCCACTTT,CSARLYRDSPLHF
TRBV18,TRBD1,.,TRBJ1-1,TGTGCCAGCTCACCGCAGACAGGGGGGGCTGAAGCTTTCTTT,CASSPQTGGAEAFF
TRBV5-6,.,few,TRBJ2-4,TGTGCCAGCAGCTTGTCCACTCTATTGGCCAAAAACATTCAGTACTTC,CASSLSTLLAKNIQYF
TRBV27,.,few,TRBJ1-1,TGTGCCAGCAGTCCCCCAGGACAATTTGAAGCTTTCTTT,CASSPPGQFEAFF
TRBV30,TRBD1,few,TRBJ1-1,TGTGCCTGGAAGGGACAGGGTTACACTGAAGCTTTCTTT,CAWKGQGYTEAFF
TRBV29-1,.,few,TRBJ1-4,TGCAGCGTTGAAGATCTTTGGGGTGGTGAAAAACTGTTTTTT,CSVEDLWGGEKLFF
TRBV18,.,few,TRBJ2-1,TGTGCCAGCTCACCACCCCGAGGCGATGAGCAGTTCTTC,CASSPPRGDEQFF
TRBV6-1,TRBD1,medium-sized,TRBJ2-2,TGTGCCAGCAGTGATCCGGACAGGGCAGCTTTT,CASSDPDRAAF
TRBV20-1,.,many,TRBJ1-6,TGCAGTGCTAGCCCCCGGGCGAATTCACCCCTCCACTTT,CSASPRANSPLHF
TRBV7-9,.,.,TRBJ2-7,TGTGCCAGCAGCTTAGCTCAGGGGCGGAACGAGCAGTACTTC,CASSLAQGRNEQYF
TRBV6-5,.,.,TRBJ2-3,TGTGCCAGCAGTGTTCACAGGGGCACAGATACGCAGTATTTT,CASSVHRGTDTQYF
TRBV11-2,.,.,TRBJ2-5,TGTGCCAGCAGCTACACCAGGAGTAGCCAAGAGACCCAGTACTTC,CASSYTRSSQETQYF
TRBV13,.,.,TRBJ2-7,TGTGCCAGCAGCTTAGCGGGACACCTCTCCTACGAGCAGTACTTC,CASSLAGHLSYEQYF
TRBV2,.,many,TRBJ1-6,TGTGCCAGCAGCCAATTCCGGGACCGGGATTCACCCCTCCACTTT,CASSQFRDRDSPLHF
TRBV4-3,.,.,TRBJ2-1,TGCGCCAGCAGCCTCCGATCGGGGCCGGGTGGGTACAATGAGCAGTTCTTC,CASSLRSGPGGYNEQFF
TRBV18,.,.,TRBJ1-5,TGTGCCAGCTCACCAGAGGCAGGGCCCCAGCCCCAGCATTTT,CASSPEAGPQPQHF
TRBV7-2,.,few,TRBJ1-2,TGTGCCAGCAGCTTAGCCGTAGACTATGGCTACACCTTC,CASSLAVDYGYTF
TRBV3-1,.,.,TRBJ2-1,TGTGCCAGCAGCGCTCCCAACAATAATGAGCAGTTCTTC,CASSAPNNNEQFF
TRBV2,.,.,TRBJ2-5,TGTGCCAGCAGTGCCGGGGGCGTGGAGACCCAGTACTTC,CASSAGGVETQYF
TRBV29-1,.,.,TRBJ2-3,TGCAGCTCCGGAGGGGCGGGATCAGATACGCAGTATTTT,CSSGGAGSDTQYF
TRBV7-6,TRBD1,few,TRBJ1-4,TGTGCCAGCAGCTTGGGGGGACAGGGACAACTGTTTTTT,CASSLGGQGQLFF
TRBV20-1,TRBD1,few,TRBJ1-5,TGCAGTGCTAGACAGGGCCAGGGGGCTAATGCGCCCCAGCATTTT,CSARQGQGANAPQHF
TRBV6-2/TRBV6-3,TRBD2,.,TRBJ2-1,TGTGCCAGCAGTTACTCTGGCGGGAGGGTCGGGTATAAGCAGTTCTTC,CASSYSGGRVGYKQFF
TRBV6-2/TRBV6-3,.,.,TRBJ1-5,TGTGCCAGCAGGAGAGGGAGCCAGCCCCAGCATTTT,CASRRGSQPQHF
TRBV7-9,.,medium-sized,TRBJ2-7,TGTGCCAGCAGCTTAGCGGGATCTTCATACGAGCAGTACTTC,CASSLAGSSYEQYF
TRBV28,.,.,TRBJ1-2,TGTGCCAGCAGTTTGTCCCCAGGGTCCTATGGCTACACCTTC,CASSLSPGSYGYTF
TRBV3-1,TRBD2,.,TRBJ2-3,TGTGCCAGCAGCAAACGGCAGGGAGGGGATACGCAGTATTTT,CASSKRQGGDTQYF
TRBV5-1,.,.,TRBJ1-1,TGCGCCAGCAGAAAAGAGGCAGCGAACACTGAAGCTTTCTTT,CASRKEAANTEAFF
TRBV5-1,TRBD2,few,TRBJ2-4,TGCGCCAGCAGCTCCTTGACTAGCGGGGCCACCCTAGCCAAAAACATTCAGTACTTC,CASSSLTSGATLAKNIQYF
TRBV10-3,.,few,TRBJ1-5,TGTGCCAGTCATTGGGGAAGCAATCAGCCCCAGCATTTT,CASHWGSNQPQHF
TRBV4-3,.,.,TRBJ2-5,TGCGCCAGCAGCCAAGATATCCAGTTTGATCGGACCCAGTACTTC,CASSQDIQFDRTQYF
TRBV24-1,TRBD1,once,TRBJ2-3,TGTGCCACCAGTGAGCCCACGACAGGGGGGTTGGCAGATACGCAGTATTTT,CATSEPTTGGLADTQYF